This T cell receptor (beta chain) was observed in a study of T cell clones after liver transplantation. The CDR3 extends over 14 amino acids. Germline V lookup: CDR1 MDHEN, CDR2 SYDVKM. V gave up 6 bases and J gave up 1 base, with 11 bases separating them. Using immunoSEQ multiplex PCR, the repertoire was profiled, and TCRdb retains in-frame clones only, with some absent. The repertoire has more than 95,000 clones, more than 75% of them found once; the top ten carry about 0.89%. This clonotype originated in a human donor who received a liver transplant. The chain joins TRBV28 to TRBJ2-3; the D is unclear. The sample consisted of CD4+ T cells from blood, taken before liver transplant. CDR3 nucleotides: TGTGCCAGCAGCTCCCTCGATGGCACAGATACGCAGTATTTT. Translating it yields CASSSLDGTDTQYF.